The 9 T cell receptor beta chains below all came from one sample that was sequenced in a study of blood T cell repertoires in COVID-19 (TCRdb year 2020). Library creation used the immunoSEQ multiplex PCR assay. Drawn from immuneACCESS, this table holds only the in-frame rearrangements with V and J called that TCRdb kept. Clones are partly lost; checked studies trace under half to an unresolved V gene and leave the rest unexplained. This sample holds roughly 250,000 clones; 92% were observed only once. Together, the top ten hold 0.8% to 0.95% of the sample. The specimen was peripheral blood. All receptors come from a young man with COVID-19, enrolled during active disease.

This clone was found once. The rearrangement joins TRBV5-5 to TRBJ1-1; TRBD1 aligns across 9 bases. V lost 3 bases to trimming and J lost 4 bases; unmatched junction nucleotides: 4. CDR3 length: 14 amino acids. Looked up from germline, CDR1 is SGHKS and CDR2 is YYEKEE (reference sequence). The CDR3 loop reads CASSWGQGITEAFF. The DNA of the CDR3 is TGTGCCAGCAGCTGGGGACAGGGCATCACTGAAGCTTTCTTT.

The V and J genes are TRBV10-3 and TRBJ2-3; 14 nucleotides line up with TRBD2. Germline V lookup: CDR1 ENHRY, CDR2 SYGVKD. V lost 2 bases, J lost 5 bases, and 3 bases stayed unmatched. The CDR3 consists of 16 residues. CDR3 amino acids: CAISERTSGGIDTQYF. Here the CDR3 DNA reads TGTGCCATCAGTGAGAGGACTAGCGGGGGGATAGATACGCAGTATTTT.

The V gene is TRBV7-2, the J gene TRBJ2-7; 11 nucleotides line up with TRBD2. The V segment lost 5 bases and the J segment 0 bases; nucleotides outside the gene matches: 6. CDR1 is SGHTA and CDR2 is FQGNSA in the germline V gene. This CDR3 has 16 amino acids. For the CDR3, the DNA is TGTGCCAGCAGCACTCCGGGACTAGCGGCCTCCTACGAGCAGTACTTC. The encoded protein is CASSTPGLAASYEQYF.

DNA for the CDR3: TGCGCCAGCAGTCCAACTGCGGGACAGGGGATGAACACTGAAGCTTTCTTT. Translated, it gives CASSPTAGQGMNTEAFF. This chain uses TRBV10-1 with TRBJ1-1; 10 bases map to TRBD1. This CDR3 contains 17 residues. J gave up 0 bases and V 5 bases, and 9 bases lay outside the gene matches. The germline V gene encodes CDR1 WNHNN and CDR2 SYGVQD (reference sequence).

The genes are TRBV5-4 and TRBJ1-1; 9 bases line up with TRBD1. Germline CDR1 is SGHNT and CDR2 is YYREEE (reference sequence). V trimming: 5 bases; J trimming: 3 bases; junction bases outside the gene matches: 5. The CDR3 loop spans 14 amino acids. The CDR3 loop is CASRTGGLDTEAFF. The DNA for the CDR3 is TGTGCCAGCAGAACAGGGGGCTTGGACACTGAAGCTTTCTTT.

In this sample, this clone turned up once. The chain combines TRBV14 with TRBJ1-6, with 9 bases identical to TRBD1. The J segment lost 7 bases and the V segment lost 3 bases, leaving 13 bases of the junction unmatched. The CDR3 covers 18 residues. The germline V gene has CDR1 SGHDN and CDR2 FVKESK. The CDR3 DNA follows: TGTGCCAGCAGCCACGGGGCTCGGGAGACAGGGGGAAATTCACCCCTCCACTTT. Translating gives CASSHGARETGGNSPLHF.

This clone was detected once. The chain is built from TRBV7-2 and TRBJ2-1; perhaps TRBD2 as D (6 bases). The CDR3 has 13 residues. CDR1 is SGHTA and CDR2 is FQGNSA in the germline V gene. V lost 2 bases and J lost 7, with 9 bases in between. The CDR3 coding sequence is TGTGCCAGCAGCTTATTTCGGGGGAATGAGCAGTTCTTC. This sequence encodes CASSLFRGNEQFF.

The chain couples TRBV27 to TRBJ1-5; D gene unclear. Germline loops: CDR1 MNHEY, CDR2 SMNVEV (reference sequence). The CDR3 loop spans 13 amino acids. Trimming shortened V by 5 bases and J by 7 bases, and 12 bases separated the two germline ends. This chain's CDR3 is CASSTARAQPQHF. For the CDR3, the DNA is TGTGCCAGCAGTACAGCGAGGGCGCAGCCCCAGCATTTT.

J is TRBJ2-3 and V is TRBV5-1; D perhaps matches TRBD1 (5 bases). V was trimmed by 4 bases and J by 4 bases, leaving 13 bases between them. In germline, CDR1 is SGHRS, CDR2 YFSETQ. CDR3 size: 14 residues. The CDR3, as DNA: TGCGCCAGCAGCGTCAGGGTTCTCGCAGATACGCAGTATTTT. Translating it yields CASSVRVLADTQYF.